This T cell receptor (beta chain) is from a study of cytomegalovirus exposure and HLA in healthy donors. A note on this clone: Its antigen is still unknown.

The V gene's germline CDR1 is LNHDA and CDR2 SQIVND (reference sequence). This CDR3 region has 14 residues. V lost 2 bases to trimming and J lost 1 base, with 8 bases between them. Study-wide results and limits: The authors enumerated 150 to 200 TCR beta chains as linked to cytomegalovirus. The study carried out a later analysis of TCR beta sequences. It associated 15,000 to 20,000 of them with specific HLA alleles at a false discovery rate of 0.05.

Samples came from healthy bone marrow donors. The PCR had 60 Vbeta and 13 Jbeta primers. Sequencing was performed with immunoSEQ multiplex PCR; in TCRdb, only in-frame clones are kept and a portion is missing. This repertoire shows fewer than 150,000 clones, about 70% found once; its top ten account for around 3.1%. The chain recombines TRBV19 with TRBJ1-1; weak D call: TRBD1 (5 bases). The TCR sequence derives from a man aged 40-49 years in good health and CMV-seronegative. Sequencing was done on a sample of PBMCs. In nucleotides, the CDR3 is TGTGCCAGTAGTATACAGGGCCAGAACACTGAAGCTTTCTTT. Amino acids: CASSIQGQNTEAFF.